One and the same sample provided the 5 T cell receptor beta chains below, sequenced in a study of response to subunit inactivated influenza vaccine. TCRdb re-derived calls from the RT-PCR reads in MiXCR, one entry per CDR3 protein. The sample records about 160,000 distinct CDR3 sequences, approximately 10% being singletons. Here the sequenced sample was non-naive T cells sorted from PBMCs, taken more than 35 days after vaccination. Receptors were obtained from a man aged 45 to 65 who received an inactivated influenza vaccine.

This clonotype came up a few times. V and J are TRBV5-1 and TRBJ2-7; TRBD2 is a possible D gene (5 bases). Trimming left V 0 bases short and J 3 bases short, with 10 bases between. Germline V gene data show CDR1 as SGHRS and CDR2 as YFSETQ. The CDR3 covers 14 residues. CDR3 amino acids: CASSLAGRDYEQYF. CDR3 coding DNA: TGCGCCAGCAGCTTGGCTGGTCGGGACTACGAGCAGTACTTC.

The chain joins TRBV5-4 to TRBJ2-3, with D perhaps given as TRBD1 or TRBD2 (5 bases each). CDR1 is SGHNT and CDR2 is YYREEE in the germline V gene (reference sequence). The CDR3 covers 14 residues. Trimming cost V 6 bases and J 2 bases, with 13 bases left between them. In DNA form, the CDR3 reads TGTGCCAGCACCCCCCTGGGGGACACAGATACGCAGTATTTT. Its translation: CASTPLGDTDTQYF.

The rearrangement uses TRBV10-3 and TRBJ1-2, with 8 bases matching TRBD1. The germline V gene has CDR1 ENHRY and CDR2 SYGVKD. This CDR3 has 15 residues. The J segment lost 1 base and the V segment lost 10 bases, leaving 11 bases of the junction unmatched. CDR3 in DNA: TGTGCCACTACCCCGGGACAGGCGGGTAACTATGGCTACACCTTC. Translating it yields CATTPGQAGNYGYTF.

The rearrangement uses TRBV6-1 and TRBJ1-2; D gene uncertain. This CDR3 spans 15 amino acids. Germline lookup yields CDR1 MNHNS and CDR2 SASEGT. V lost 6 bases and J 2 bases, leaving 16 bases between the germline ends. CDR3 coding DNA: TGTGCCAGCAGGACCGGGATTGCGACCAACTATGGCTACACCTTC. This sequence encodes CASRTGIATNYGYTF.

This clonotype was detected only a few times. The chain couples TRBV2 to TRBJ2-7; the D gene is possibly TRBD1 (5 bases). The CDR3 sequence is 13 residues long. Germline assignment: CDR1 SNHLY and CDR2 FYNNEI. V was shortened by 6 bases and J by 5 bases, with 14 bases between the two germline ends. CDR3 protein: CASSADSFNEQYF. CDR3 bases: TGTGCCAGCAGCGCCGACAGTTTCAACGAGCAGTACTTC.